This T cell receptor beta chain is from a study of cytomegalovirus exposure and HLA in healthy donors. Study-wide context: Genotyping showed roughly 81% of roughly 400 donors falling in the Caucasian-associated ancestry cluster.

60 Vbeta and 13 Jbeta primers were used in PCR. In the source study's methods: Roughly 10 million shared chains were among the about 80 million unique TCR beta chains that a later analysis counted. The method was immunoSEQ multiplex PCR; TCRdb's version includes in-frame clones alone and lacks a portion of them. V, J and clone size were drawn from that table, and D and trimming were deduced from the DNA. Recorded for this sample: 130,000 or so clones. Findings of the study overall: Sequencing had likely introduced a cluster of highly shared sequence variants as an artifact. Apart from CMV serostatus, no immune exposure information was available.

The length of the CDR3 is 14 residues. Germline V gene data show CDR1 as SGHDN and CDR2 as FVKESK. Trimming took off 0 bases at V and 1 base at J, with 6 bases between the two ends. With regard to this clone: Antigen specificity is unknown.

The chain carries TRBV14 and TRBJ1-2; D unclear. Material: PBMCs. This clonotype originated in a woman aged 40 to 50 in good health and CMV-seronegative. The CDR3 nucleotides read TGTGCCAGCAGCCAAGATCGCAGTAACTATGGCTACACCTTC. This sequence encodes CASSQDRSNYGYTF.